This T cell receptor (beta chain) is drawn from a study of CD8 T cells in Susac syndrome. With random hexamers, roughly 0.45 to 1 ug RNA was reverse transcribed. A single record per CDR3 protein comes from TCRdb applying MiXCR to the immunoSEQ multiplex PCR reads. The data hold roughly 120,000 distinct CDR3 sequences, with roughly 94% observed a single time. The CDR3 loop spans 13 amino acids. Germline V gene lookup returns CDR1 SGHDT and CDR2 YYEEEE. V was pared by 4 bases and J by 6 bases, with 14 bases between. This chain uses TRBV5-6 with TRBJ2-7; D uncertain. The sequence came from a human donor with multiple sclerosis. The source material was CD4+ T cells from PBMCs. CDR3: CASSLLRSPEQYF. CDR3 DNA: TGTGCCAGCAGCCTCCTTAGGAGTCCCGAGCAGTACTTC.